The 26 T cell receptor beta chains reported below all come from one sample, sequenced in a study of T cells after yellow fever vaccination. TCRdb ran MiXCR on the 5' RACE reads and lists one entry per CDR3 protein. The table lists approximately 300,000 distinct CDR3 sequences, roughly 9.4% of them singletons. The sequences come from PBMCs, collected on the day of the first yellow fever vaccination. The receptor set was obtained from a man younger than 35 who received the YFV17D yellow fever vaccine.

This clonotype was observed a few times. The chain uses TRBV2 and TRBJ1-5, with 7 bases that match TRBD1. Per germline, CDR1 SNHLY and CDR2 FYNNEI. The V and J ends lost 7 bases and 6 bases, in that order; junction bases with no gene match: 12. This CDR3 has 15 residues. This CDR3 reads CASTVKRQGFQPQHF. In nucleotides, the CDR3 is TGTGCCAGCACGGTGAAGAGACAGGGCTTTCAGCCCCAGCATTTT.

This clonotype was observed a few times. V usage is TRBV4-1 and J usage is TRBJ1-1, with D tentatively TRBD1 (6 bases). The CDR3 length is 16 residues. The germline V gene has CDR1 MGHRA and CDR2 YSYEKL. Trimming shortened V by 0 bases and J by 1 base, and 12 bases separated the two germline ends. This CDR3 is CASSQEGGLPNTEAFF. For the CDR3, the DNA is TGCGCCAGCAGCCAAGAAGGGGGACTTCCGAACACTGAAGCTTTCTTT.

This clonotype appeared a few times. This chain joins TRBV27 and TRBJ1-2, with D possibly being TRBD1 (6 bases). This CDR3 spans 14 amino acids. Germline values: CDR1 MNHEY, CDR2 SMNVEV (reference sequence). Trimming shortened V by 0 bases and J by 8 bases, and 13 bases separated the two germline ends. The CDR3, as DNA: TGTGCCAGCAGTTTATCCGCCCGGGGGCGAGGCTACACCTTC. Translation: CASSLSARGRGYTF.

Only a few counts were recorded for this clonotype. The rearrangement links TRBV6-2 or TRBV6-3 to TRBJ1-2; D unclear. Trimming took 6 bases from V and 1 from J, leaving 3 bases between them. Looked up from germline, CDR1 is MNHEY and CDR2 is SVGEGT. This CDR3 is 11 amino acids long. This CDR3 is CASRYNYGYTF. CDR3 DNA sequence: TGTGCCAGCAGATATAACTATGGCTACACCTTC.

The table lists this clonotype with many counts. The J gene is TRBJ2-1, the V gene TRBV12-3 or TRBV12-4; 12 nucleotides align to TRBD2. V was clipped by 9 bases and J by 8 bases; unmatched bases: 8. The CDR3 sequence is 14 residues long. In nucleotides, the CDR3 is TGTGCCAGTCAGCTAGCGGGGGGGCGGGATGAGCAGTTCTTC. The encoded protein is CASQLAGGRDEQFF.

This clonotype was observed many times. The chain has TRBV19 and TRBJ2-3; D is perhaps TRBD2 (6 bases). The germline V gene encodes CDR1 LNHDA and CDR2 SQIVND (reference sequence). The CDR3 totals 14 residues. Trimming left V 9 bases short and J 2 bases short, with 15 bases between. CDR3 residues: CASSTGTFTDTQYF. CDR3 DNA sequence: TGTGCCAGCTCTACCGGGACTTTCACAGATACGCAGTATTTT.

Many counts were recorded for this clonotype. The V gene is TRBV5-1, the J gene TRBJ1-4, with 7 bases that match TRBD1. The CDR3 length is 14 residues. From germline, CDR1 is SGHRS and CDR2 YFSETQ. V lost 3 bases and J lost 4; bases outside the gene matches: 3. Here the CDR3 reads CASSSTGNNEKLFF. The CDR3 coding sequence is TGCGCCAGCAGCTCGACAGGGAATAATGAAAAACTGTTTTTT.

This clonotype was seen more than once but under ten times. The CDR3 sequence: CATAPGQISSYNSPLHF. CDR3 DNA: TGTGCCACCGCTCCGGGACAGATTAGCTCCTATAATTCACCCCTCCACTTT. The gene calls are TRBV10-3 and TRBJ1-6, with TRBD1 matching over 7 bases. The junction had 12 bases not matched to a gene; V was cut back by 10 bases and J by 0 bases. The length of the CDR3 is 17 residues. Germline values: CDR1 ENHRY, CDR2 SYGVKD.

The gene calls are TRBV20-1 and TRBJ2-2, with 8 nucleotides matching TRBD2. The germline V gene has CDR1 DFQATT and CDR2 SNEGSKA (reference sequence). The CDR3 has 14 residues. V lost 5 bases and J lost 1; bases outside the gene matches: 3. CDR3 amino acids: CSAALAGNTGELFF. The CDR3 DNA sequence: TGCAGTGCTGCCCTAGCGGGGAACACCGGGGAGCTGTTTTTT.

The rearrangement links TRBV19 to TRBJ2-1; 9 nucleotides align to TRBD1. Per germline, CDR1 LNHDA and CDR2 SQIVND (reference sequence). The CDR3 totals 14 residues. J was trimmed by 4 bases and V by 8 bases; bases with no gene match: 6. The CDR3 DNA sequence: TGTGCCAGTCTTCCGGGACAGGGTTACAATGAGCAGTTCTTC. Translated, it gives CASLPGQGYNEQFF.

This clonotype occurred a few times. The chain is built from TRBV12-3 or TRBV12-4 and TRBJ2-5; 10 positions agree with TRBD2. V lost 6 bases and J lost 5; bases outside the gene matches: 6. The CDR3 covers 14 residues. The CDR3 region is CASRSGGAGETQYF. DNA of the CDR3: TGTGCCAGCAGAAGCGGGGGGGCCGGGGAGACCCAGTACTTC.

A few counts support this clonotype. This chain links TRBV11-1 with TRBJ1-1, with 7 bases matching TRBD1. There are 14 residues in the CDR3. Germline V CDR1 and CDR2: SGHAT, FQDESV (reference sequence). V was clipped by 5 bases and J by 7 bases; unmatched bases: 10. The CDR3 nucleotides read TGTGCCAGCAGCCCCCTGACAGGGCATAGTGAAGCTTTCTTT. It specifies CASSPLTGHSEAFF.

In this sample, this clonotype turned up a few times. The rearrangement joins TRBV4-2 to TRBJ1-2, with D possibly being TRBD1 (5 bases). Trimming removed 1 base from V and 5 bases from J, with 8 bases in between. CDR3 length: 13 residues. Germline V gene data show CDR1 as LGHNA and CDR2 as YNFKEQ. CDR3 region: CASSQGDEYGYTF. The CDR3 region has the DNA TGTGCCAGCAGCCAAGGGGACGAATATGGCTACACCTTC.

This clonotype turned up a few times. The chain couples TRBV6-5 to TRBJ2-7; 10 nucleotides line up with TRBD1. Looked up from germline, CDR1 is MNHEY and CDR2 is SVGAGI. The J segment lost 2 bases and the V segment lost 0 bases, leaving 7 bases of the junction unmatched. The CDR3 loop spans 17 amino acids. The CDR3 DNA sequence: TGTGCCAGCAGTTACTCGGCGAGAGGACAGGGGGCCTACGAGCAGTACGTC. It is translated as CASSYSARGQGAYEQYV.

This chain connects TRBV4-3 to TRBJ2-3; D perhaps matches TRBD2 (5 bases). Germline lookup yields CDR1 LGHNA and CDR2 YSLEER. The V and J ends lost 0 bases and 0 bases respectively, with 10 bases between them. This CDR3 has 16 residues. CDR3 nucleotide sequence: TGCGCCAGCAGCCAAGATCCAGCGGATAGCACAGATACGCAGTATTTT. This codes for CASSQDPADSTDTQYF.

V gene TRBV6-5 combines with J gene TRBJ1-2, with 9 bases identical to TRBD1. Germline-derived CDR1 and CDR2 are MNHEY and SVGAGI. The V gene end was trimmed by 0 bases and the J gene end by 6 bases; junction bases not matched to a gene: 5. This CDR3 contains 15 residues. CDR3 in DNA: TGTGCCAGCAGTTACTCACAGGGGGCATCCAATGGCTACACCTTC. It yields the protein CASSYSQGASNGYTF.

This clonotype has just a few counts. This rearrangement joins TRBV20-1 to TRBJ1-6; D uncertain. This CDR3 has 15 amino acids. V lost 6 bases and J lost 0, with 12 bases in between. Germline V gene sequence: CDR1 DFQATT, CDR2 SNEGSKA (reference sequence). The DNA of the CDR3 is TGCAGTGCGAGGTCCCAGAGCTCCTATAATTCACCCCTCCACTTT. Encoded protein: CSARSQSSYNSPLHF.

This clonotype came up a few times. The chain is built from TRBV10-3 and TRBJ2-5, with TRBD2 matching over 7 bases. This CDR3 is built from 15 residues. With V trimmed by 0 bases and J by 3 bases, 4 bases remained unmatched. CDR1 is ENHRY and CDR2 is SYGVKD in the germline V gene. In nucleotides, the CDR3 is TGTGCCATCAGTGAGTCTCCTAGCGGAAAAGAGACCCAGTACTTC. Its translation: CAISESPSGKETQYF.

This clonotype has just a few counts. The chain joins TRBV6-1 to TRBJ1-5; D may be TRBD1 (5 bases). Germline CDR1 MNHNS, CDR2 SASEGT. Trimming removed 10 bases from V and 3 bases from J, with 13 bases in between. The CDR3 spans 13 residues. This CDR3 is CATCRDHNQPQHF. Written as DNA, the CDR3 is TGTGCCACCTGCCGGGACCACAATCAGCCCCAGCATTTT.

The CDR3 protein is CAWSPEQVPLTTQYF. CDR3 in DNA: TGTGCCTGGAGCCCCGAACAGGTGCCCCTAACTACGCAGTATTTT. The genes are TRBV30 and TRBJ2-3; weak D call: TRBD1 (5 bases). Germline lookup yields CDR1 GTSNPN and CDR2 SVGIG (reference sequence). Trimming shortened V by 3 bases and J by 8 bases, and 21 bases separated the two germline ends. The CDR3 has 15 residues. Looking up the rest from reference TRBV30 and TRBJ2-3 gives the full variable domain: SQTIHQWPATLVQPVGSPLSLECTVEGTSNPNLYWYRQAAGRGLQLLFYSVGIGQISSEVPQNLSASRPQDRQFILSSKKLLLSDSGFYLCAWSPEQVPLTTQYFGPGTRLTVL.

This clonotype was counted only a few times. The chain joins TRBV11-2 to TRBJ2-5; TRBD2 matches 8 bases. J was trimmed by 7 bases and V by 1 base; bases with no gene match: 5. From germline, CDR1 is SGHAT and CDR2 FQNNGV. The CDR3 consists of 14 residues. Here the CDR3 reads CASSLAGLAGTQYF. The CDR3 DNA is TGTGCCAGCAGCTTAGCCGGCCTAGCGGGGACCCAGTACTTC.

This clonotype came up a few times. The gene calls are TRBV18 and TRBJ2-3; D might be TRBD2 (6 bases). This CDR3 is built from 16 residues. Germline CDR1 reads KGHSH; CDR2 reads LQKENI. V was shortened by 3 bases and J by 4 bases, with 17 bases between the two germline ends. CDR3 loop: CASSPSFGGYPDTQYF. The DNA for the CDR3 is TGTGCCAGCTCACCTTCCTTCGGGGGTTACCCAGATACGCAGTATTTT.

The chain uses TRBV7-3 and TRBJ2-3; no clear D. Trimming took 1 base from V and 0 from J, leaving 5 bases between them. There are 14 residues in the CDR3. Germline V lookup: CDR1 SGHTA, CDR2 FQGTGA. The CDR3 sequence is CASSLIASTDTQYF. Here the CDR3 DNA reads TGTGCCAGCAGCTTAATAGCTAGCACAGATACGCAGTATTTT.

The chain is built from TRBV20-1 and TRBJ2-3; the D gene is possibly TRBD2 (7 bases). The germline V gene has CDR1 DFQATT and CDR2 SNEGSKA (reference sequence). The CDR3 covers 12 residues. The V and J ends lost 3 bases and 6 bases respectively, with 10 bases between them. This CDR3 reads CSARGGRDTQYF. Written as DNA, the CDR3 is TGCAGTGCTAGGGGGGGGCGGGATACGCAGTATTTT.

This clonotype came up a few times. The chain couples TRBV6-5 to TRBJ2-3, with 7 bases lining up with TRBD1. Germline trimming cut 6 bases from V and 2 bases from J; bases unmatched to any gene: 8. The CDR3 is 15 residues long. Germline V gives CDR1 MNHEY, CDR2 SVGAGI. The CDR3: CASSLQGTPTDTQYF. Written as DNA, the CDR3 is TGTGCCAGCAGCTTACAGGGGACCCCCACAGATACGCAGTATTTT.

The rearrangement links TRBV6-2 or TRBV6-3 to TRBJ1-3; no clear D. CDR1 MNHEY and CDR2 SVGEGT come from the germline V gene. Trimming removed 8 bases at V and 4 bases at J, with 21 bases between. The CDR3 length is 16 residues. In nucleotides, the CDR3 is TGTGCCAGCGGTGAATATCTATACGGTTCAGGAAACACCATATATTTT. This translates into CASGEYLYGSGNTIYF.